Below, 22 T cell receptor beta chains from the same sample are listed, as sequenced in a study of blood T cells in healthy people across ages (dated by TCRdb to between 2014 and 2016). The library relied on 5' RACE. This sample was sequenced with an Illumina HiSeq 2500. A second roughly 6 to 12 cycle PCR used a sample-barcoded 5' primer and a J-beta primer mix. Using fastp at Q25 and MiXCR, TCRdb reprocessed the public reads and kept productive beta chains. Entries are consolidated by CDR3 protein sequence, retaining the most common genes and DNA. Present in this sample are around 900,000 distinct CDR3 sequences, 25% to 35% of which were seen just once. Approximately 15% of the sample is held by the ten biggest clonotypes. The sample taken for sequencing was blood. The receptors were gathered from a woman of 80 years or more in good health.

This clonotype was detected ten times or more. The CDR3 loop is CKTERGETQYF. The CDR3 DNA reads as TGCAAAACCGAGCGGGGAGAGACCCAGTACTTC. This chain connects TRBV20-1 to TRBJ2-5; 7 bases map to TRBD2. The germline V gene has CDR1 DFQATT and CDR2 SNEGSKA (reference sequence). CDR3 length equals 11 residues.

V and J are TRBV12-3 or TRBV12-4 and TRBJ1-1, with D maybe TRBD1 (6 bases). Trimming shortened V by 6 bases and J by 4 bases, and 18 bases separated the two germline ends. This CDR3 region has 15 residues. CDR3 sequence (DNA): TGTGCCAGCAGCACTTACAGGGAGGGGAGCACTGAAGCTTTCTTT. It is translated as CASSTYREGSTEAFF.

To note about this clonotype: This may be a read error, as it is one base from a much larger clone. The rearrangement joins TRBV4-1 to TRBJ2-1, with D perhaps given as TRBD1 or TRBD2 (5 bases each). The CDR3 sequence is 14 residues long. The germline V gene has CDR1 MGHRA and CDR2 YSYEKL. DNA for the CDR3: TGCGCCGGCAGCGGCACCGGGACCCATAATGAGCAGTTCTTC. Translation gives CAGSGTGTHNEQFF.

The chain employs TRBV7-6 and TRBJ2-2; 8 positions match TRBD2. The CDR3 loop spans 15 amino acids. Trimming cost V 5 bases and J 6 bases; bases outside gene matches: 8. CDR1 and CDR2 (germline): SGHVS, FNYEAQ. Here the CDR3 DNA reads TGTGCCAGCAGCGAGAAGGGACTAGTATCCGGGGAGCTGTTTTTT. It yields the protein CASSEKGLVSGELFF.

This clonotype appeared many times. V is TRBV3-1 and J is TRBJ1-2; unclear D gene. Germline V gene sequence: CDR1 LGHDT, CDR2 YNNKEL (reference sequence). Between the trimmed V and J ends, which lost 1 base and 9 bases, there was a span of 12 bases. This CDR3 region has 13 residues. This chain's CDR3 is CASSQAAGVSYTF. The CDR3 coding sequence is TGTGCCAGCAGCCAAGCGGCAGGCGTAAGCTACACCTTC.

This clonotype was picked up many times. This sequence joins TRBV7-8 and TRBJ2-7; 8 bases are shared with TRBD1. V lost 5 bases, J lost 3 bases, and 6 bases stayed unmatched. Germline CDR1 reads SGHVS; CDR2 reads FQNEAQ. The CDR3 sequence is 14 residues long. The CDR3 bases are TGTGCCAGCAGCCGGGGGACAGGCAGCTACGAGCAGTACTTC. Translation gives CASSRGTGSYEQYF.

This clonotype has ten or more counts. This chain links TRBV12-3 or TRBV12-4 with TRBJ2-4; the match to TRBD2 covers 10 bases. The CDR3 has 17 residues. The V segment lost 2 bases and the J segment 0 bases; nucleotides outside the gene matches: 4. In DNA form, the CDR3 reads TGTGCCAGCAGTTTAACTAGCGGGGCTCTAGCCAAAAACATTCAGTACTTC. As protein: CASSLTSGALAKNIQYF.

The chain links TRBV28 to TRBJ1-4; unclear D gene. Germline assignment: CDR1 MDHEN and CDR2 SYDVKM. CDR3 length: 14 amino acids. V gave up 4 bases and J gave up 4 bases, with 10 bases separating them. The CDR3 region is CASSWVSLNEKLFF. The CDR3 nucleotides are TGTGCCAGCAGTTGGGTTTCCCTTAATGAAAAACTGTTTTTT.

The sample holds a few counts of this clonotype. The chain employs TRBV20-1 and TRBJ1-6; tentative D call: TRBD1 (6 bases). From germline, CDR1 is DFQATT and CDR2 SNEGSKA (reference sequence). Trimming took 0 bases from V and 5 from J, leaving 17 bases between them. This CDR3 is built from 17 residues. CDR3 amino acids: CSARDPIRGADNSPLHF. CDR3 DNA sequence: TGCAGTGCTAGAGATCCCATTCGGGGGGCCGATAATTCACCCCTCCACTTT.

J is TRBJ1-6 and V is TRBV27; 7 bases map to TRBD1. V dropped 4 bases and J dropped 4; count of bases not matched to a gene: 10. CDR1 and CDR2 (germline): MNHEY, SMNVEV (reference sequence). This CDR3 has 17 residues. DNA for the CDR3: TGTGCCAGCAGTTCTACCACCGGGACAGAATATAATTCACCCCTCCACTTT. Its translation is CASSSTTGTEYNSPLHF.

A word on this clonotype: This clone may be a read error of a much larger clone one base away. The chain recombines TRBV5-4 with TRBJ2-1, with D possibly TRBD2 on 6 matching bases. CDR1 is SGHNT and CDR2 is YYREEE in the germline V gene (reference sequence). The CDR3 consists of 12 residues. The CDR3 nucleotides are TGTGCCGGCAGATCGACTAGCAATGAGCAGTTCTTC. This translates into CAGRSTSNEQFF.

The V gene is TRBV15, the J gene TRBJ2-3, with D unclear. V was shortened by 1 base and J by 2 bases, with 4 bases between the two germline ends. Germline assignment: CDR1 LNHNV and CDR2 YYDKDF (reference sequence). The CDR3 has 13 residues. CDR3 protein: CATSRANTDTQYF. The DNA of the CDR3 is TGTGCCACCAGCAGAGCCAACACAGATACGCAGTATTTT.

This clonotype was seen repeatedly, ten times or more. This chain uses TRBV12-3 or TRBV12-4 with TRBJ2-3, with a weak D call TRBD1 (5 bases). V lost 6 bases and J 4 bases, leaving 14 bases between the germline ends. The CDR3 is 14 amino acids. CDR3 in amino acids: CASSQGLPADTQYF. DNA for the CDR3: TGTGCCAGCAGCCAGGGATTGCCCGCAGATACGCAGTATTTT.

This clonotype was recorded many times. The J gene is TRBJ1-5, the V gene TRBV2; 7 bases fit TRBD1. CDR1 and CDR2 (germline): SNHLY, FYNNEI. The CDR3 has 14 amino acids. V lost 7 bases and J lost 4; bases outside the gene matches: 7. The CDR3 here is CASNRQGVNQPQHF. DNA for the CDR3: TGTGCCAGCAACCGACAGGGTGTAAATCAGCCCCAGCATTTT.

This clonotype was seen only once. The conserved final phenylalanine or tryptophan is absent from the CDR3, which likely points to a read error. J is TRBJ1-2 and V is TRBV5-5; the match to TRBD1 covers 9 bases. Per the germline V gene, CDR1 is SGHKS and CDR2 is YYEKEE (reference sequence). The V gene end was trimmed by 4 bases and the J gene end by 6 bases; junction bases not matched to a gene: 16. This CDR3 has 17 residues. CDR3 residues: CASSITGGGTQRHGYTY. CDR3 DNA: TGTGCCAGCAGCATTACAGGGGGCGGGACCCAACGTCATGGCTACACCTAC.

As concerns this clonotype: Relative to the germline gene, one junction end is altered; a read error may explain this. The CDR3 region is CACSQDLPSGAPEGTQYF. CDR3 DNA: TGTGCCTGCAGCCAAGATTTGCCTAGCGGGGCCCCGGAGGGTACGCAGTATTTT. This chain links TRBV3-1 with TRBJ2-3; TRBD2 aligns across 9 bases. Germline V gene data show CDR1 as LGHDT and CDR2 as YNNKEL (reference sequence). The CDR3 runs to 18 residues.

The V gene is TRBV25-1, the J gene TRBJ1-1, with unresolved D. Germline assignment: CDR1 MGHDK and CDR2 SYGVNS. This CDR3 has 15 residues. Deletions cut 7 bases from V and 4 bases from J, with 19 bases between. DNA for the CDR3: TGTGCCAGCAAAGAAAGTACCCAAAGGGCCACTGAAGCTTTCTTT. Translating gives CASKESTQRATEAFF. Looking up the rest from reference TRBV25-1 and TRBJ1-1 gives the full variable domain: EADIYQTPRYLVIGTGKKITLECSQTMGHDKMYWYQQDPGMELHLIHYSYGVNSTEKGDLSSESTVSRIRTEHFPLTLESARPSHTSQYLCASKESTQRATEAFFGQGTRLTVV.

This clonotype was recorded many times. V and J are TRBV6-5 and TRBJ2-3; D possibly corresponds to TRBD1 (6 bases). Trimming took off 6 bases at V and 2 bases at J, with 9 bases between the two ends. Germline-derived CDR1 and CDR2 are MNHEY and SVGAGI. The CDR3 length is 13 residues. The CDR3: CASRAGDTDTQYF. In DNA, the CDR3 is TGTGCCAGCAGGGCAGGGGACACAGATACGCAGTATTTT.

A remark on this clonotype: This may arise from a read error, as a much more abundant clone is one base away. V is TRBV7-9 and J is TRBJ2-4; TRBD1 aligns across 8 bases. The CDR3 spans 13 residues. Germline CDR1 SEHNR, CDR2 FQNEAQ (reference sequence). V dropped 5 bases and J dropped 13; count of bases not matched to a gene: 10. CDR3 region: CASSGTGENEQYF. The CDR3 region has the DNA TGTGCCAGCAGCGGGACAGGAGAGAATGAGCAGTACTTC.

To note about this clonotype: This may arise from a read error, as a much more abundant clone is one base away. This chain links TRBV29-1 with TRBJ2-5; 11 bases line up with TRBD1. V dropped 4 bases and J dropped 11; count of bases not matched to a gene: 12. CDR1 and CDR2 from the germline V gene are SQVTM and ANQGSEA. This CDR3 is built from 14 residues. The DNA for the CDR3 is TGCAGCGTTGGTGGGACAGGGGGGAGAAATGAGCAGTACTTC. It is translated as CSVGGTGGRNEQYF.

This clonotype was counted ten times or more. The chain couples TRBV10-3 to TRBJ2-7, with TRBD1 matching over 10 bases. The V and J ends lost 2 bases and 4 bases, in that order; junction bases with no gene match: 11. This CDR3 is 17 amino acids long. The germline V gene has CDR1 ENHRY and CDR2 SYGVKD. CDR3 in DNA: TGTGCCATCAGTGAGCCCGCCCGGGACAGGGGCTCTTACGAGCAGTACTTC. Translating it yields CAISEPARDRGSYEQYF.

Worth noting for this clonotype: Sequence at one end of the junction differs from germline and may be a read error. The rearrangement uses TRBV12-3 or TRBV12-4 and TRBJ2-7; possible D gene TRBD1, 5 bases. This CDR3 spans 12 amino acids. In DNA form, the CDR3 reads TGTGCCTGCAGTCTACAGGTAACTGAGCAGTACTTC. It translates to CACSLQVTEQYF.